This TCR beta chain was captured by sequencing in a study of blood T cells in healthy people across ages. Study at large: About one barcoded beta molecule was captured per two T cells (by template switching).

Concerning this clonotype: Its antigen is not identified.

The study's findings and limits: Greater diversity and more naive CD4+ cells were seen in long-lived donors than in aged donors.

Using a J-beta primer mix together with a sample-barcoded 5' primer, a second PCR was run for roughly 6 to 11 cycles. The yield of each sample was at least 2.5 million CDR3-containing paired-end reads. TCRdb fed the 5' RACE reads into MiXCR, producing one record per CDR3 protein. Of around 1.7 million distinct CDR3 sequences listed, 28% were seen once; the top ten hold roughly 8%. The CDR3 totals 13 residues. Trimming took off 7 bases at V and 4 bases at J, with 13 bases between the two ends. The source material was blood. The chain joins TRBV12-3 or TRBV12-4 to TRBJ2-5; D perhaps matches TRBD1 (5 bases). The sequence was obtained from a woman aged 30 to 39 in good health. This CDR3 reads CASTLWGRETQYF. CDR3 DNA sequence: TGTGCCAGCACCCTCTGGGGCAGAGAGACCCAGTACTTC.